This T cell receptor (beta chain) was identified during a study of PD-1 blockade in classical Hodgkin lymphoma. The study, taken as a whole, reports: Complete responders matched newly diagnosed patients in baseline diversity.

The CDR3 contains 14 residues. Germline V gene sequence: CDR1 MNHNY, CDR2 SVGAGI (reference sequence). V lost 9 bases to trimming and J lost 1 base, with 13 bases between them. The patients all showed relapse after autologous stem cell transplantation, while their brentuximab vedotin exposure varied. Sequencing was performed with immunoSEQ multiplex PCR; in TCRdb, only in-frame clones are kept and a portion is missing. The repertoire has more than 40,000 clones, around three quarters of them found once; the top ten carry more than 20%. A word on this clone: As yet, its antigen is unknown.

This TCR came from a human donor with classical Hodgkin lymphoma. Specimen: peripheral blood mononuclear cells (PBMCs), collected at baseline. This chain connects TRBV6-6 to TRBJ1-5; D possibly corresponds to TRBD1 (5 bases). CDR3 nucleotides: TGTGCCAGTTCGGGGCGGAACAGCAATCAGCCCCAGCATTTT. It encodes CASSGRNSNQPQHF.